These 5 T cell receptor beta chains were sequenced from one sample in a study of vaccination effects on CD4 cells after COVID-19. Their recognized antigens are unknown. The protocol was immunoSEQ multiplex PCR, while the TCRdb copy is restricted to in-frame clones and leaves out a portion. The repertoire consists of around 71,000 clones, with approximately 70% occurring once and the leading ten covering under 4.5%. Sequencing was preceded by expansion of antigen-specific CD4+ T cells with viral peptide pools in the ViraFEST assay. Following a roughly eleven-day culture, CD4+ T cells were purified. Having tested negative for nucleocapsid antibodies, the vaccine recipients showed no prior SARS-CoV-2 infection. This sample comprised CD4+ T cells from PBMCs cultured with HCoV-OC43 spike peptides, obtained before COVID-19 vaccination. Subset denoted: HCoV-OC43 spike overlapping peptide pool stimulation. These receptor sequences come from a human donor who received a COVID-19 vaccine.

The rearrangement links TRBV6-2 or TRBV6-3 to TRBJ1-1; a possible D gene is TRBD1 (6 bases). V dropped 5 bases and J dropped 6 bases, with 19 bases sitting between them. Germline V gene sequence: CDR1 MNHEY, CDR2 SVGEGT. CDR3 length: 15 amino acids. DNA of the CDR3: TGTGCCAGCAGTCCACGGGGGGCAGGGAGCGCTGAAGCTTTCTTT. It translates to CASSPRGAGSAEAFF.

This clone has more than one count but fewer than ten. The chain links TRBV15 to TRBJ1-2, with unresolved D. Germline V lookup: CDR1 LNHNV, CDR2 YYDKDF (reference sequence). The CDR3 is made up of 14 amino acids. Trimming took off 1 base at V and 2 bases at J, with 8 bases between the two ends. CDR3 sequence reads: CATSRGRQNYGYTF. In DNA, the CDR3 is TGTGCCACCAGCAGAGGTAGGCAGAACTATGGCTACACCTTC.

The rearrangement uses TRBV5-1 and TRBJ2-3, with 15 bases identical to TRBD2. The J segment lost 3 bases and the V segment lost 4 bases, leaving 3 bases of the junction unmatched. This CDR3 region has 16 residues. CDR1 and CDR2 (germline): SGHRS, YFSETQ. In nucleotides, the CDR3 is TGCGCCAGCAGCATGGGACTAGCGGGGGGAACAGATACGCAGTATTTT. Protein: CASSMGLAGGTDTQYF.

This chain uses TRBV2 with TRBJ1-1; maybe TRBD1 (6 bases). This CDR3 has 13 residues. The V end lost 6 bases, the J end lost 4 bases, and 12 bases lay between the germline ends. Germline loops: CDR1 SNHLY, CDR2 FYNNEI. This CDR3 reads CASRNRVATEAFF. As DNA, the CDR3 is TGTGCCAGCAGAAACAGGGTGGCCACTGAAGCTTTCTTT.

The chain carries TRBV5-1 and TRBJ1-1, with D maybe TRBD1 (5 bases). The CDR3 runs to 14 residues. Between the trimmed V and J ends, which lost 3 bases and 1 base, there was a span of 10 bases. CDR1 is SGHRS and CDR2 is YFSETQ in the germline V gene. The CDR3 DNA reads TGCGCCAGCAGCTGGGACTCCCGGAACACTGAAGCTTTCTTT. Amino acids: CASSWDSRNTEAFF.